This T cell receptor beta chain was profiled in a study of spatial heterogeneity in lung cancer. The wider study: The donors were 70 or so patients with non-small cell lung cancer that was early-stage and untreated. Those follow-up PBMC samples that were available underwent sequencing, at a median interval of approximately two years following resection.

The study's findings and limits: At tumor resection, ubiquitous expanded TCRs were detected in blood more often than later.

Time point specified: blood at routine non-recurrence follow-up after resection. Whole RNA obtained from tumor, nontumor lung or frozen PBMC underwent sequencing without sorting. To note about this clonotype: Its specificity is not known.

TCRdb redid the calling of the 5' RACE reads with MiXCR, one entry per CDR3 protein. The sample lists 35,000 to 55,000 distinct CDR3 sequences; approximately 12% were seen once. V was trimmed by 5 bases and J by 7 bases, leaving 21 bases between them. Germline CDR1 SGHTA, CDR2 FQGNSA. This CDR3 contains 15 residues. The sequenced sample was PBMCs, obtained at follow-up. The V call is TRBV7-2, the J call TRBJ2-7, with D perhaps TRBD1 (7 bases). The sequence derives from a male donor with early-stage non-small cell lung cancer. CDR3 nucleotide sequence: TGTGCCAGCAGCGAAGGGGGGACAGATACTTGGGAGCAGTACTTC. The encoded protein is CASSEGGTDTWEQYF.